This T cell receptor beta chain came from a study of identical twins' blood T cells (dated by TCRdb to the early 2010s). Describing the broader study: The approximately twelve libraries, six for the alpha chain and six for the beta chain, yielded about 50 million Illumina reads in total. TCR alpha and beta chain repertoires of three pairs of monozygous twins were compared using next-generation sequencing to assess genetic influence on repertoire formation.

Paper-wide results and their limitations: Validation by independent studies was stated to be required for the proposed role of the TCRalpha J segment in MHC recognition during thymic selection. The number of shared CDR3 clonotypes between two donors was mainly determined by the product of their cloneset sizes, and twins did not clearly deviate from this trend. Because the twins were reared together, environmental influences could not be excluded as an explanation for twin similarity. V gene usage was reported to be markedly more similar within twin pairs than between unrelated donors, even among non-selected out-of-frame TCRbeta clonotypes. Looking at the most abundant TCRbeta clonotypes, every donor had more CDR3 sequences in common with her twin than with unrelated donors.

Between the V and J ends, shortened by 8 bases and 2 bases respectively, the junction contains 16 bases. Inclusive of the bounding cysteine and phenylalanine, the CDR3 is 13 residues long. Only CDR3 DNA remains: 39 bases, in frame from the first base. The germline V gene (reference sequence) yields DFQATT for CDR1 and SNEGSKA for CDR2. The method behind the library was 5' RACE. These reads were obtained on an Illumina Genome Analyzer IIx. RNA-based TCR cDNA libraries were prepared by a previously described protocol with several modifications. Sample-specific barcodes were introduced on both ends of each TCR cDNA library during cDNA synthesis and amplification to prevent cross-contamination. The authors' analysis ran thus. Between about 100,000 and nearly 550,000 clonotypes were identified per individual, and about 2 to 3.6 million CDR3-containing reads were obtained per library. After reads with improper barcode index combinations were thrown out, a cloneset for each library was built using the MiTCR software. MiTCR filtered or rescued low-quality reads and corrected PCR and sequencing errors when assembling CDR3 clonotypes. Artificial out-of-frame clonotypes were mapped to in-frame sequences, with one indel allowed in the CDR3, and then removed. V and J gene usage similarity between donors was measured as Jensen-Shannon divergence divided by mean entropy. TCRdb ran its own pipeline on the public reads, namely fastp trimming at Q25 and MiXCR clone calling, and kept in-frame beta chains. CDR3 protein sequences are deduplicated, and each keeps its most common genes and DNA. The V and J calls and clone size are TCRdb's, not the authors'. This sample lists 300,000 to 400,000 distinct CDR3 sequences; approximately 30% were detected once. The ten largest clones capture approximately 6.6% of the sample.

On this clonotype itself: The antigen this receptor binds is unknown. The sample holds no much larger clone one base away, and base qualities are not on file.

Six healthy women forming three monozygous twin pairs were used as donors. All three twin pairs had been raised together and were thought likely to have encountered the same vaccines and infectious agents. TCR cDNA libraries were prepared from RNA that was isolated from peripheral blood mononuclear cells. Material for sequencing was PBMCs. The receptor was derived from a woman aged 18-50 years in good health. In this chain, TRBV20-1 is recombined with TRBJ2-7; TRBD2 is possibly the D segment (6 matching bases). The bases read TGCAGTACGGAGGGACCCCCTACCTACGAGCAGTACTTC. It translates as CSTEGPPTYEQYF.